The clone carrying this T cell receptor beta chain showed up just a few times. These data are taken from a study of T cells after yellow fever vaccination. Per the germline V gene, CDR1 is SNHLY and CDR2 is FYNNEI. The CDR3 is made up of 14 amino acids. J lost 9 bases, V lost 6 bases, and 4 bases had no gene match. Each CDR3 protein is one row after TCRdb ran MiXCR on the 5' RACE reads. The sample gives approximately 300,000 distinct CDR3 sequences, around 11% of which show up once; approximately 3.3% is in the top ten. The specimen was CD4+ T cells sorted from PBMCs, collected 45 days after the yellow fever booster vaccination. This rearrangement joins TRBV2 to TRBJ1-6; 11 nucleotides line up with TRBD1. This clonotype originated in a man aged 18-30 years who received the YFV17D yellow fever vaccine. The CDR3 DNA reads as TGTGCCAGCAGCGCGGGACAGGGGGTTTCACCCCTCCACTTT. This sequence encodes CASSAGQGVSPLHF.